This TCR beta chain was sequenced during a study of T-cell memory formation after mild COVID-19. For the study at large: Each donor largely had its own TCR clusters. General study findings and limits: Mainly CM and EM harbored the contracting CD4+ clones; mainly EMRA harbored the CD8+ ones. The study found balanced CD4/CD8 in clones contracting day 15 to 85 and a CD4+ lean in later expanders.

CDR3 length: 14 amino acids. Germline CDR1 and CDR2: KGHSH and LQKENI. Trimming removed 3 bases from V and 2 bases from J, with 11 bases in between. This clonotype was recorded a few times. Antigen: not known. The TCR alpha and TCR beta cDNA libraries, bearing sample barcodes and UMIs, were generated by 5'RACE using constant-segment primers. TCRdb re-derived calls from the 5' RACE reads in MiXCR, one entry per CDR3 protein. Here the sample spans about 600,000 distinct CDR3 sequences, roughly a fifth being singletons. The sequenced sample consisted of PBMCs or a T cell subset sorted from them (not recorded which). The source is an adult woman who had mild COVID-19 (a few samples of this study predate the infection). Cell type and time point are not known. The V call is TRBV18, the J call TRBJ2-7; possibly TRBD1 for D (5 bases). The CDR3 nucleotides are TGTGCCAGCTCACCGGTCAGGGTTGCCTACGAGCAGTACTTC. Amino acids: CASSPVRVAYEQYF.